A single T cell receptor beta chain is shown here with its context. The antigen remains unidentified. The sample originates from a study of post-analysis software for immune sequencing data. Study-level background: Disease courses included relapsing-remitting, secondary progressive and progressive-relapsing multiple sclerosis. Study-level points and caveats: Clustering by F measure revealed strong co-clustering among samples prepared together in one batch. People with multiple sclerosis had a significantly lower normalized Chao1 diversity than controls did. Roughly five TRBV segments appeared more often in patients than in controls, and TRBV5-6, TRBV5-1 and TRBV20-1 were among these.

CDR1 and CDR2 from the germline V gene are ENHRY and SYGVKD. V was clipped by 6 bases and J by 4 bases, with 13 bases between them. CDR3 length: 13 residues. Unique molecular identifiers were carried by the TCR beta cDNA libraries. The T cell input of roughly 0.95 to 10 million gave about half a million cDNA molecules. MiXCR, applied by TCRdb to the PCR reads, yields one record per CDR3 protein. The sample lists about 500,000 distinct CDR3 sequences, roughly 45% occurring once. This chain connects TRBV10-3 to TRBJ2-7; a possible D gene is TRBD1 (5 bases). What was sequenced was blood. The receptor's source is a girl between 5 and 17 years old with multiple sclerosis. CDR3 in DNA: TGTGCCATCAGCGACAGATTACTGTACGAGCAGTACTTC. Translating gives CAISDRLLYEQYF.